This T cell receptor (beta chain) was observed in a study of PD-L1 blockade in urothelial cancer. Study in general: Blood gave a median 141,255 T cells.

The CDR3 has 13 residues. V gave up 6 bases and J gave up 5 bases, with 11 bases separating them. Germline lookup yields CDR1 LNHDA and CDR2 SQIVND (reference sequence). Indicated time point: pretreatment peripheral blood. Urothelial carcinoma in patients was locally advanced or metastatic. The repertoire was sequenced with immunoSEQ multiplex PCR; TCRdb's copy has only in-frame clones and lacks some. The table lists around 57,000 clones, over 75% of them singletons, with around 1.5% in the top ten. The sequencing used PBMCs, collected around atezolizumab (anti-PD-L1) treatment. The TCR originated in a man between 70 and 80 years old with urothelial cancer. V gene TRBV19 combines with J gene TRBJ2-1, with a possible D match to TRBD2 (6 bases). CDR3 DNA sequence: TGTGCCAGTAGGCGGGACCGCGACAATGAGCAGTTCTTC. It codes for CASRRDRDNEQFF.